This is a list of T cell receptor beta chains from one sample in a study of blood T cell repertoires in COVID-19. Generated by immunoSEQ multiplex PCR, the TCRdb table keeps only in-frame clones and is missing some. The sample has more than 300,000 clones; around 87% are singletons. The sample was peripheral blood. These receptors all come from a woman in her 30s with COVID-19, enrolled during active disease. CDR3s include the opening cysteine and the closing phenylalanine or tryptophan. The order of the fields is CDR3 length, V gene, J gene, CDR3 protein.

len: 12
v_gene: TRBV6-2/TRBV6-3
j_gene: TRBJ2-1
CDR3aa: CASSYRGNEQFF

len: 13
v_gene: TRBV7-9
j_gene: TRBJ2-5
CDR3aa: CASSLDPGLTQYF

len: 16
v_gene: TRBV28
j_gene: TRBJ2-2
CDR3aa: CASSLLQGAGTGELFF

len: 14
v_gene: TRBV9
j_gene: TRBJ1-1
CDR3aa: CASSPGRARTEAFF

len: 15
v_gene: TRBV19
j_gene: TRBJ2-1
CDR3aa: CASKTSGRGRHEQFF

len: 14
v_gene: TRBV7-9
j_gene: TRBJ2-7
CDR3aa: CASSREGPSGEQYF

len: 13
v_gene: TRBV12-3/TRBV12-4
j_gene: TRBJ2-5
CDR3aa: CASRAGVQETQYF

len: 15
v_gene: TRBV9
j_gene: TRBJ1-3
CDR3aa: CASSVTQASGNTIYF

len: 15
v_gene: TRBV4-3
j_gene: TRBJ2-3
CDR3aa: CASSARQIPTDTQYF

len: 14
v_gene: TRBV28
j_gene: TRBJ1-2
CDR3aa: CASSDLGQGYGYTF

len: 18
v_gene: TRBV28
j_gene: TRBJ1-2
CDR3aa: CASSGGGTGAITNYGYTF

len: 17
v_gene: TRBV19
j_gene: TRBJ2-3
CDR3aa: CASSRQGGTSLTDTQYF

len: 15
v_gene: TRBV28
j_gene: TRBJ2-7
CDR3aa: CASSAPGQSSYEQYF

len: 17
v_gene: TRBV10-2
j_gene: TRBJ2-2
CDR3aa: CASSEVVASHNTGELFF

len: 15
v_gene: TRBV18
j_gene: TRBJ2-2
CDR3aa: CASSPRQGNTGELFF

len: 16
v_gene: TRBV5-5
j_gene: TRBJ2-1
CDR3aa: CASSLFVGRIWNEQFF

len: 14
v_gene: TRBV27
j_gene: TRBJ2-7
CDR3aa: CASSLTRDRYEQYF

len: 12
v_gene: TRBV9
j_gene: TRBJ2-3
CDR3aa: CATLTTPDTQYF